This section outlines one T cell receptor (beta chain) sequence together with its context. The data originate from a study of blood T cell repertoires in COVID-19. For the study at large: COVID-19 samples from acute and convalescent phases originated in the United States, Italy and Spain. Sources were T cells, B-cell-depleted T cells, or PBMCs; the material itself was cDNA or gDNA.

Trimming cost V 5 bases and J 0 bases; bases outside gene matches: 18. Germline CDR1 reads MNHEY; CDR2 reads SMNVEV (reference sequence). This CDR3 contains 19 residues. In the source study's methods: By means of reference gene primer amplification, nucleated cell counts were estimated. The assay was immunoSEQ multiplex PCR, and TCRdb's table has in-frame clones only and misses some. Clone size and V and J calls were adopted from that table, with D and trimming inferred from the DNA. The table records about 440,000 clones, 88% of them present only once. Seattle cases were enrolled at active infection and followed longitudinally.

The sequenced material came from peripheral blood. The rearrangement uses TRBV27 and TRBJ1-1, with TRBD1 matching 7 bases. This clonotype was sampled from a woman aged 50 to 60 with COVID-19, enrolled during active disease. CDR3 coding DNA: TGTGCCAGCAGTCCCCACTTAAGAAGGGGGCTTATAATGAACACTGAAGCTTTCTTT. Protein sequence: CASSPHLRRGLIMNTEAFF.